Presented here are 29 T cell receptor beta chains from one specimen sequenced in a study of cytomegalovirus exposure and HLA in healthy donors. Only in-frame clones appear in the TCRdb table, and some are missing; sequencing was by immunoSEQ multiplex PCR. This table has 200,000 to 250,000 clones, 75% to 90% appearing once. The sequenced sample consisted of PBMCs. The source of these receptors is a woman between 18 and 29 years old in good health and CMV-seronegative.

This clone was seen a few times. V and J are TRBV14 and TRBJ1-2; unclear D gene. In germline, CDR1 is SGHDN, CDR2 FVKESK. The CDR3 covers 12 residues. Trimming removed 4 bases at V and 8 bases at J, with 11 bases between. The CDR3 loop is CASSLGPEGYTF. The CDR3 DNA reads as TGTGCCAGCAGCCTCGGGCCGGAGGGCTACACCTTC.

The V and J genes are TRBV27 and TRBJ2-7; D is unresolved. The length of the CDR3 is 14 residues. V shed 3 bases and J shed 0 bases, with 9 bases lying between them. Germline V lookup: CDR1 MNHEY, CDR2 SMNVEV (reference sequence). CDR3 sequence (DNA): TGTGCCAGCAGTTTCAGAGTCGGCTCCTACGAGCAGTACTTC. It yields the protein CASSFRVGSYEQYF.

The chain combines TRBV6-5 with TRBJ1-2; unclear D gene. The V end was cut by 2 bases, the J end by 5 bases, with 6 bases between. This CDR3 is 12 amino acids long. The germline V gene has CDR1 MNHEY and CDR2 SVGAGI. The CDR3 region is CASSYPGYGYTF. The CDR3 region has the DNA TGTGCCAGCAGTTACCCGGGGTATGGCTACACCTTC.

The chain has TRBV6-1 and TRBJ1-5, with 11 bases that match TRBD1. Germline V gene data show CDR1 as MNHNS and CDR2 as SASEGT. This CDR3 region has 16 residues. The V and J ends lost 4 bases and 7 bases, in that order; junction bases with no gene match: 9. CDR3 residues: CASSAALGDRGQPQHF. CDR3 bases: TGTGCCAGCAGTGCTGCCCTCGGGGACAGGGGGCAGCCCCAGCATTTT.

V and J are TRBV5-1 and TRBJ2-1; the D gene could be TRBD1 or TRBD2 (5 bases each). Trimming stripped 0 bases from V and 14 bases from J, with 12 bases between. The germline V gene has CDR1 SGHRS and CDR2 YFSETQ. The CDR3 extends over 12 amino acids. The CDR3, as DNA: TGCGCCAGCAGCTTGGCGGGACCCGAGGAGTTCTTC. This codes for CASSLAGPEEFF. The entire variable domain, with the rest obtained from reference TRBV5-1 and TRBJ2-1, is as follows: KAGVTQTPRYLIKTRGQQVTLSCSPISGHRSVSWYQQTPGQGLQFLFEYFSETQRNKGNFPGRFSGRQFSNSRSEMNVSTLELGDSALYLCASSLAGPEEFFGPGTRLTVL.

The rearrangement uses TRBV5-1 and TRBJ1-1; no clear D gene. The CDR3 sequence is 14 residues long. Germline CDR1 reads SGHRS; CDR2 reads YFSETQ. V was cut by 2 bases and J by 1 base, with 9 bases left in between. CDR3 in amino acids: CASSFYTGNTEAFF. The CDR3 DNA is TGCGCCAGCAGCTTCTATACGGGGAACACTGAAGCTTTCTTT.

The V gene is TRBV30, the J gene TRBJ2-4; 12 bases match TRBD1. The ends lost 2 bases at V and 0 bases at J; junction bases unmatched: 8. This CDR3 has 18 residues. Germline V gene lookup returns CDR1 GTSNPN and CDR2 SVGIG (reference sequence). CDR3 protein: CAWSPGQGALRAKNIQYF. In DNA form, the CDR3 reads TGTGCCTGGAGTCCGGGACAGGGGGCGCTGAGAGCCAAAAACATTCAGTACTTC.

This clone turned up a few times. The chain combines TRBV10-3 with TRBJ2-5, with no clear D. CDR1 is ENHRY, CDR2 SYGVKD, per germline. Between the trimmed V and J ends, which lost 3 bases and 2 bases, there was a span of 4 bases. CDR3 size: 12 residues. This chain's CDR3 is CAISDPQETQYF. As DNA, the CDR3 is TGTGCCATCAGTGACCCACAAGAGACCCAGTACTTC.

The J gene is TRBJ1-1, the V gene TRBV30, with 10 bases that match TRBD1. Losses at the gene ends were 4 bases for V and 4 bases for J; bases not matched to a gene: 12. Germline V gene lookup returns CDR1 GTSNPN and CDR2 SVGIG (reference sequence). This CDR3 has 16 residues. The CDR3 DNA follows: TGTGCCTGGACCTCCGGGACAGGGGCTTTGAGCACTGAAGCTTTCTTT. Amino acids: CAWTSGTGALSTEAFF.

The rearrangement links TRBV7-9 to TRBJ2-7; TRBD2 agrees at 9 bases. The CDR3 runs 16 residues. The germline gives CDR1 SEHNR, CDR2 FQNEAQ (reference sequence). V lost 3 bases, J lost 6 bases, and 12 bases stayed unmatched. In DNA form, the CDR3 reads TGTGCCAGCAGCTTTACCCGGGCTAGCGGGACGGGCGAGCAGTACTTC. It encodes CASSFTRASGTGEQYF.

This clone was observed once. The genes are TRBV6-5 and TRBJ2-3; maybe TRBD1 (6 bases). This CDR3 has 15 amino acids. The germline gives CDR1 MNHEY, CDR2 SVGAGI. The germline V and J ends were trimmed by 0 bases and 5 bases, with 12 bases remaining between them. The DNA for the CDR3 is TGTGCCAGCAGTTACTCGGAAGTCAGGGGAGATACGCAGTATTTT. Translation: CASSYSEVRGDTQYF.

V gene TRBV7-6 combines with J gene TRBJ1-4; 8 bases agree with TRBD1. The V segment lost 3 bases and the J segment 8 bases; nucleotides outside the gene matches: 8. The CDR3 extends over 15 amino acids. The V gene's germline CDR1 is SGHVS and CDR2 FNYEAQ. CDR3 amino acids: CASSFNQGAGEKLFF. CDR3 DNA sequence: TGTGCCAGCAGCTTTAACCAGGGGGCCGGGGAAAAACTGTTTTTT.

This chain joins TRBV10-1 and TRBJ2-5; D perhaps matches TRBD1 (6 bases). The V end was cut by 4 bases, the J end by 14 bases, with 14 bases between. This CDR3 is built from 11 residues. Germline-derived CDR1 and CDR2 are WNHNN and SYGVQD (reference sequence). The DNA of the CDR3 is TGCGCCAGCAGTGGTATGGGACACCCCTACTTC. Its protein is CASSGMGHPYF.

The chain employs TRBV12-5 and TRBJ1-5, with no clear D. The germline V gene encodes CDR1 LGHNT and CDR2 FRNRAP. The V end was cut by 2 bases, the J end by 3 bases, with 20 bases between. This CDR3 comprises 18 residues. For the CDR3, the DNA is TGTGCTAGTGGTTTGCTAACGGGAGGGCCAGACGCCAATCAGCCCCAGCATTTT. Protein: CASGLLTGGPDANQPQHF.

The chain links TRBV6-5 to TRBJ1-2, with TRBD1 matching over 7 bases. CDR1 is MNHEY and CDR2 is SVGAGI in the germline V gene. The J segment lost 13 bases and the V segment lost 2 bases, leaving 4 bases of the junction unmatched. The CDR3 covers 11 residues. CDR3 DNA: TGTGCCAGCAGTTACGGGACAGTGAGCACCTTC. It encodes CASSYGTVSTF.

The genes are TRBV5-1 and TRBJ2-5; D is unclear. V was clipped by 2 bases and J by 2 bases, with 4 bases between them. The CDR3 consists of 12 residues. Germline V CDR1 and CDR2: SGHRS, YFSETQ. CDR3 loop: CASSFRQETQYF. In nucleotides, the CDR3 is TGCGCCAGCAGCTTCAGGCAAGAGACCCAGTACTTC.

This chain connects TRBV5-6 to TRBJ2-3; no firm D call. The V end lost 3 bases, the J end lost 3 bases, and 17 bases lay between the germline ends. The CDR3 has 16 residues. Germline V gene data show CDR1 as SGHDT and CDR2 as YYEEEE. CDR3 bases: TGTGCCAGCAGCTCCCGCCGTAGGAGTCGTACAGATACGCAGTATTTT. It specifies CASSSRRRSRTDTQYF.

This clone was counted a single time. This chain links TRBV10-1 with TRBJ2-1; 7 nucleotides agree with TRBD2. The CDR3 is made up of 14 amino acids. CDR1 and CDR2 from the germline V gene are WNHNN and SYGVQD (reference sequence). V lost 3 bases and J lost 5; bases outside the gene matches: 4. The CDR3 DNA is TGCGCCAGCAGTGAAGGACTAGTAAACAATGAGCAGTTCTTC. It translates to CASSEGLVNNEQFF.

The chain combines TRBV30 with TRBJ2-7; D gene unclear. Germline values: CDR1 GTSNPN, CDR2 SVGIG (reference sequence). This CDR3 comprises 12 residues. V was pared by 0 bases and J by 0 bases, with 3 bases between. The CDR3 protein is CAWSVGSYEQYF. The CDR3 bases are TGTGCCTGGAGTGTAGGCTCCTACGAGCAGTACTTC.

The rearrangement links TRBV4-2 to TRBJ2-2; D is perhaps TRBD1 (6 bases). The germline CDR1 and CDR2 sequences are LGHNA and YNFKEQ. The CDR3 contains 15 residues. The V end was cut by 4 bases, the J end by 3 bases, with 12 bases between. CDR3: CASSPGTRDTGELFF. CDR3 bases: TGTGCCAGCAGCCCCGGGACACGGGACACCGGGGAGCTGTTTTTT.

The chain employs TRBV5-1 and TRBJ2-3; TRBD1 agrees at 7 bases. The CDR3 has 14 residues. After removal of 5 bases from V and 4 bases from J, the junction contained 7 bases not matched to a gene. Germline V gives CDR1 SGHRS, CDR2 YFSETQ. The CDR3 spells CASRMDRQADTQYF. CDR3 bases: TGCGCCAGCAGGATGGACAGGCAGGCAGATACGCAGTATTTT.

The CDR3 DNA follows: TGTGCCAGCAGTCCCCTGGGACAGGGGGTCGATCAGCCCCAGCATTTT. Translation: CASSPLGQGVDQPQHF. J is TRBJ1-5 and V is TRBV28; 11 bases match TRBD1. CDR3 size: 16 residues. V shed 5 bases and J 5 bases; nucleotides not matched to a gene: 8. Germline V gene sequence: CDR1 MDHEN, CDR2 SYDVKM.

The genes are TRBV7-3 and TRBJ2-3; the match to TRBD1 covers 11 bases. Germline-derived CDR1 and CDR2 are SGHTA and FQGTGA. J was trimmed by 2 bases and V by 5 bases; bases with no gene match: 3. The CDR3 sequence is 15 residues long. For the CDR3, the DNA is TGTGCCAGCAGCCGGGACAGGGGGAACACAGATACGCAGTATTTT. Its protein product is CASSRDRGNTDTQYF.

This chain joins TRBV6-4 and TRBJ2-3, with 8 bases that match TRBD2. With 6 bases clipped from V and 4 bases from J, the junction kept 9 bases outside the gene matches. Looked up from germline, CDR1 is MRHNA and CDR2 is SNTAGT. This CDR3 is 15 amino acids long. The DNA of the CDR3 is TGTGCCAGCAGGAGGGGGACTAGTGATTCAGATACGCAGTATTTT. Translating it yields CASRRGTSDSDTQYF.

The chain carries TRBV19 and TRBJ2-5, with 9 nucleotides matching TRBD2. Per germline, CDR1 LNHDA and CDR2 SQIVND (reference sequence). CDR3 length: 18 residues. J gave up 1 base and V 8 bases, and 17 bases lay outside the gene matches. CDR3 nucleotide sequence: TGTGCCAGTGCCGACGGGGCTAGCGGGGTGAGGAGCCAAGAGACCCAGTACTTC. This sequence encodes CASADGASGVRSQETQYF.

The rearrangement uses TRBV25-1 and TRBJ2-2, with TRBD2 matching 11 bases. The CDR3 spans 14 residues. The V and J ends lost 5 bases and 6 bases, in that order; junction bases with no gene match: 2. CDR1 is MGHDK, CDR2 SYGVNS, per germline. The CDR3 region is CASSLAGGPGELFF. The CDR3 DNA follows: TGTGCCAGCAGTCTAGCGGGGGGTCCCGGGGAGCTGTTTTTT.

This chain uses TRBV30 with TRBJ2-7; either TRBD1 or TRBD2 may fit D (5 bases each). Germline CDR1 is GTSNPN and CDR2 is SVGIG (reference sequence). The CDR3 covers 14 residues. The V end lost 2 bases, the J end lost 4 bases, and 15 bases lay between the germline ends. CDR3 DNA: TGTGCCTGGAGTTCCCGAGGGGTGAGATACGAGCAGTACTTC. As protein: CAWSSRGVRYEQYF.

Only a few counts were recorded for this clone. The chain uses TRBV2 and TRBJ1-3, with D uncertain. Germline V gene lookup returns CDR1 SNHLY and CDR2 FYNNEI. The CDR3 loop spans 14 amino acids. V lost 4 bases, J lost 1 base, and 8 bases lay in between. The CDR3, as DNA: TGTGCCAGCAGTGCAACGGAGTCTGGAAACACCATATATTTT. Protein product: CASSATESGNTIYF.

The chain joins TRBV29-1 to TRBJ1-3; 9 bases align to TRBD1. There are 14 residues in the CDR3. The V gene end was trimmed by 6 bases and the J gene end by 4 bases; junction bases not matched to a gene: 7. Germline CDR1 and CDR2: SQVTM and ANQGSEA. The CDR3 loop reads CSVNPTGGGNTIYF. CDR3 coding DNA: TGCAGCGTCAATCCAACAGGGGGCGGAAACACCATATATTTT.